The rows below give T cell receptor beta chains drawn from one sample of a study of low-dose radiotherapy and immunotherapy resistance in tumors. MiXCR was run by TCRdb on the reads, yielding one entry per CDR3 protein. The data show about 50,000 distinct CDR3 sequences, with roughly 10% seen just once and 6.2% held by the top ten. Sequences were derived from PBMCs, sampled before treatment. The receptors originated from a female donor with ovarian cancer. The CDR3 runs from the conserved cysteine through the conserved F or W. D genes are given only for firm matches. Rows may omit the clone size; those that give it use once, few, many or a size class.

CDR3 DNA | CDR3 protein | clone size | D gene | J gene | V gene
TGTGCCAGCAGTTTTGGGCGTCGGGTAGGCAATGAGCAGTTCTTC | CASSFGRRVGNEQFF | many | - | TRBJ2-1 | TRBV28
TGTGCCAGCAGTTACGGGCAGGGCGGACAGCCCCAGCATTTT | CASSYGQGGQPQHF | many | - | TRBJ1-5 | TRBV6-5
TGTGCCAGCAGTGAAGCGGGAGGGGGGTACAATGAGCAGTTCTTC | CASSEAGGGYNEQFF | few | TRBD2 | TRBJ2-1 | TRBV25-1
TGTGCCAGCAGTTCGACAGGGGCGAACACCGGGGAGCTGTTTTTT | CASSSTGANTGELFF | many | TRBD1 | TRBJ2-2 | TRBV28
TGTGCCAGCAGCTCGACAGGGGCAACTAATGAAAAACTGTTTTTT | CASSSTGATNEKLFF | few | TRBD1 | TRBJ1-4 | TRBV5-4
TGTGCCTGGAAACAGCTAGGAAACACCATATATTTT | CAWKQLGNTIYF | many | - | TRBJ1-3 | TRBV30
TGTGCCAGCAGCGGACGGAGCTACGAGCAGTACTTC | CASSGRSYEQYF | many | - | TRBJ2-7 | TRBV11-2
TGTGCCACCAGTGACTCAAAGGGGGAGACCCAGTACTTC | CATSDSKGETQYF | many | - | TRBJ2-5 | TRBV24-1
TGCGCCAGCAGTCAATCTCAATTAGGGGACAGGGCCATCGAGCAGTACTTC | CASSQSQLGDRAIEQYF | - | TRBD1 | TRBJ2-7 | TRBV23-1
TGTGCCAGCAGCCCCAGGGCATATTCGAGCACAGATACGCAGTATTTT | CASSPRAYSSTDTQYF | many | - | TRBJ2-3 | TRBV5-6
TGTGCCAGCAGCCCCCCCTACAGGGCCAAGAACACTGAAGCTTTCTTT | CASSPPYRAKNTEAFF | many | - | TRBJ1-1 | TRBV11-2
TGTGCCAGCAGCTTCCAGGCCACCGGGACAGGGGCGCAAGGCTACACCTTC | CASSFQATGTGAQGYTF | - | TRBD1 | TRBJ1-2 | TRBV13
TGTGCCAGCAGTTCAAACCGGGGCAGCAATCAGCCCCAGCATTTT | CASSSNRGSNQPQHF | - | - | TRBJ1-5 | TRBV2
TGCGCCAGCAGCCCCATGGCAGGATACGGCAATCAGCCCCAGCATTTT | CASSPMAGYGNQPQHF | few | - | TRBJ1-5 | TRBV5-1
TGTGCCTGGGATGACGGGACAGGTGGAACCGGGGAGCTGTTTTTT | CAWDDGTGGTGELFF | many | TRBD1 | TRBJ2-2 | TRBV30
TGTGCCAGCAGTACGTACAATGAGCAGTTCTTC | CASSTYNEQFF | many | - | TRBJ2-1 | TRBV6-6
TGTGCCTGGAGTGTCGGAGCGGGGAAGCAGTATTTT | CAWSVGAGKQYF | many | TRBD2 | TRBJ2-3 | TRBV30
TGCGCCAGCAGCCAAGAAGGGCTACAGTCCTACAATGAGCAGTTCTTC | CASSQEGLQSYNEQFF | - | - | TRBJ2-1 | TRBV4-1
TGTTCCAGCAGTTCCCTCCCAGCGGGGAGCGGAGATACGCAGTATTTT | CSSSSLPAGSGDTQYF | - | TRBD2 | TRBJ2-3 | TRBV27
TGTGCCACCAGTGATGATGGCGGGAGGATCTACAATGAGCAGTTCTTC | CATSDDGGRIYNEQFF | medium-sized | TRBD2 | TRBJ2-1 | TRBV24-1
TGTGCCAGCAGTGAGACGACAGGGGGGGGCTACACCTTC | CASSETTGGGYTF | - | TRBD1 | TRBJ1-2 | TRBV25-1
TGTGCCAGCAGTTTATCCAGTCCTAATCCCTACGAGCAGTACTTC | CASSLSSPNPYEQYF | many | - | TRBJ2-7 | TRBV27
TGTGCCAGCAGCTTAGGCAGCGGGGCTACCTACGAGCAGTACTTC | CASSLGSGATYEQYF | many | TRBD2 | TRBJ2-7 | TRBV7-6
TGTGCCAGCACTTTGGGAGGGCCCTACAATGAGCAGTTCTTC | CASTLGGPYNEQFF | many | TRBD2 | TRBJ2-1 | TRBV27
TGTGCCACCAGCAGATGGGACGTAAACACCGGGGAGCTGTTTTTT | CATSRWDVNTGELFF | once | - | TRBJ2-2 | TRBV15
TGTGCCATCAGTGAGTCGGACCGTGCCTACGAGCAGTACTTC | CAISESDRAYEQYF | many | - | TRBJ2-7 | TRBV10-3
TGCGCCAGCAGCTTGAGGACAGGGGCCCTCCCGGAAGAGACCCAGTACTTC | CASSLRTGALPEETQYF | many | TRBD1 | TRBJ2-5 | TRBV5-1
TGTGCCAGCAGTTTAACCTGGGGAGGGTCCTACGAGCAGTACTTC | CASSLTWGGSYEQYF | many | TRBD2 | TRBJ2-7 | TRBV12-3/TRBV12-4
TGTGCCAGCAGGGGGAGCGAGCAGTACTTC | CASRGSEQYF | many | - | TRBJ2-7 | TRBV2
TGTGCCTGGGGACAGGCGGATTACGAGCAGTACTTC | CAWGQADYEQYF | - | TRBD1 | TRBJ2-7 | TRBV30
TGTGCCAGCAGTCACCTGCCGGGACAGGGACCCTACGAGCAGTACTTC | CASSHLPGQGPYEQYF | medium-sized | TRBD1 | TRBJ2-7 | TRBV28
TGTGCCAGCAGCCAAGACGGACTAGCGACAGATACGCAGTATTTT | CASSQDGLATDTQYF | many | TRBD2 | TRBJ2-3 | TRBV3-1
TGCGCCAGCAGCTTGTACCGGGACAGGGGGCGCGACACCGGGGAGCTGTTTTTT | CASSLYRDRGRDTGELFF | many | TRBD1 | TRBJ2-2 | TRBV5-1
TGTGCCAGCAGCCCTAAGGGGGGGCGCCCCGGGGAGCTGTTTTTT | CASSPKGGRPGELFF | many | - | TRBJ2-2 | TRBV6-6
TGTGCCAGCTCCTGGGGGACATCCGAAACCTTC | CASSWGTSETF | many | - | TRBJ1-2 | TRBV27
TGTGCCAGCAGTGACCAGAGGCTTAGCACAGATACGCAGTATTTT | CASSDQRLSTDTQYF | many | - | TRBJ2-3 | TRBV2
TGCGCCAGTACCTGGCTGGCGGGGGGCAAAATCACAGATACGCAGTATTTT | CASTWLAGGKITDTQYF | - | TRBD2 | TRBJ2-3 | TRBV5-1
TGTGCCAGCAGTCCCCGGACTAGCGGGATCTACGAGCAGTACTTC | CASSPRTSGIYEQYF | many | TRBD2 | TRBJ2-7 | TRBV12-3/TRBV12-4
TGCAGCGTTGAGACTCTCAATGAGCAGTTCTTC | CSVETLNEQFF | many | - | TRBJ2-1 | TRBV29-1
TGTGCCAGCAGCCGCGGGGCCGGGGCGAACACCGGGGAGCTGTTTTTT | CASSRGAGANTGELFF | many | - | TRBJ2-2 | TRBV5-5
TGTGCCAGCAGTTACTCCCCCGGGAGGCACACTGAAGCTTTCTTT | CASSYSPGRHTEAFF | many | - | TRBJ1-1 | TRBV6-5